This T cell receptor beta chain derives from a study of post-analysis software for immune sequencing data. Study-level information: The patients showed relapsing-remitting, secondary progressive and progressive-relapsing multiple sclerosis courses. Study outcomes and limitations: Elevated frequency relative to controls characterized four to six TRBV segments in patients, TRBV5-6, TRBV5-1 and TRBV20-1 among them. Diversity measured as normalized Chao1 was significantly lower in multiple sclerosis patients than in controls.

This clonotype came up many times. Its specificity is unknown. Carried by the TCR beta cDNA libraries were unique molecular identifiers. Once roughly 0.85 to 11 million T cells were used, hundreds of thousands of cDNA molecules resulted. TCRdb used MiXCR to reprocess the PCR reads, holding one entry per CDR3 protein. The sample contains roughly 730,000 distinct CDR3 sequences, less than 35% of which appear only once. J gave up 11 bases and V 8 bases, and 11 bases lay outside the gene matches. This CDR3 is built from 12 residues. Material for sequencing was blood. The TCR originated in a girl aged 10 to 17 with multiple sclerosis. This chain links TRBV12-3 or TRBV12-4 with TRBJ2-7; 8 bases agree with TRBD2. The chain's CDR3 is CASSAGVQLKYF. In DNA, the CDR3 is TGTGCCAGCTCAGCGGGGGTGCAATTGAAGTACTTC.